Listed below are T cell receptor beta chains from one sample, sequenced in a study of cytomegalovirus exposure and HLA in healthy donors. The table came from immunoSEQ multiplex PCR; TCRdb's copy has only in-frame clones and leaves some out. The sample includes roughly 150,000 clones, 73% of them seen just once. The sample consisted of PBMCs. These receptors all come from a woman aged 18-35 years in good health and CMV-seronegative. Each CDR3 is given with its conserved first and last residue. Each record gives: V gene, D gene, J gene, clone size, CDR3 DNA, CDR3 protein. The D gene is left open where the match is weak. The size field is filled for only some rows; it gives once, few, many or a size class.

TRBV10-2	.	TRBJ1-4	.	TGCGCCAGCAGTGACCCCCCCTGGTGGGTGGGAGTAAATGAAAAACTGTTTTTT	CASSDPPWWVGVNEKLFF
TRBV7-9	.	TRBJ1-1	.	TGTGCCAGCAGCTTGCGGAGATATATGAACACTGAAGCTTTCTTT	CASSLRRYMNTEAFF
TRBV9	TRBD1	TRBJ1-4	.	TGTGCCAGCAGCTCTACCGGGACAGCTCTTGAAAAACTGTTTTTT	CASSSTGTALEKLFF
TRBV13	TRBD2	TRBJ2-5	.	TGTGCCAGCAGCCTGTTACTAGCGGGAGACGGGGGAGAAGAGACCCAGTACTTC	CASSLLLAGDGGEETQYF
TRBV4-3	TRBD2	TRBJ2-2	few	TGCGCCAGCAGCCAAGATCACCTTGCTGCGGGAGGGAAATCCGGGGAGCTGTTTTTT	CASSQDHLAAGGKSGELFF
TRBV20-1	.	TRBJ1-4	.	TGCAGTGGCGCAACTAATGAAAAACTGTTTTTT	CSGATNEKLFF
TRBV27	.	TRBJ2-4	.	TGTGCCAGCAGTTCTAAGAGGACAGCGAATCCCCCCCAGGCCAAAAACATTCAGTACTTC	CASSSKRTANPPQAKNIQYF
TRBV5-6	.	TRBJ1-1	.	TGTGCCAGCAGCTTGATTACGGACACTGAAGCTTTCTTT	CASSLITDTEAFF
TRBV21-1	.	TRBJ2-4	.	TGTGCCAGCAGCAAAAAAGAGAAAGGGGCGGCCAAAAACATTCAGTACTTC	CASSKKEKGAAKNIQYF
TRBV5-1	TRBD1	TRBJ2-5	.	TGCGCCAGCAGCTGGGGACAGGGTCAAGAGACCCAGTACTTC	CASSWGQGQETQYF
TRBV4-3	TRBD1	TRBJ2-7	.	TGCGCCAGCAGCCTGGAGTGGGACAGGGGACCCGAGCAGTACTTC	CASSLEWDRGPEQYF
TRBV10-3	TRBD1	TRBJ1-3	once	TGTGCCACTCACTACAGGGGTGGAAACACCATATATTTT	CATHYRGGNTIYF
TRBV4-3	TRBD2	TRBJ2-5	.	TGCGCCAGCAGCCAAGAAAGTCGGCTAGCGGGGGGGCCTGGAGAGACCCAGTACTTC	CASSQESRLAGGPGETQYF
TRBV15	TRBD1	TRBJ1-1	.	TGTGCCACCAGGGTTTCTGGGACAGTAGTCGCTGAAGCTTTCTTT	CATRVSGTVVAEAFF
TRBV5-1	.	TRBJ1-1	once	TGTGCCAGCAGCTTGGAGCTCCTCATGAACACTGAAGCTTTCTTT	CASSLELLMNTEAFF
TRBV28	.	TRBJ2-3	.	TGTGCCAGCAGTTTAGGGCCAAGGGATACGCAGTATTTT	CASSLGPRDTQYF
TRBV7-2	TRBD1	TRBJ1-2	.	TGTGCCAGCAGCCCGGGACAGGGATACTATGGCTACACCTTC	CASSPGQGYYGYTF
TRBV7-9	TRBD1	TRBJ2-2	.	TGTGCCAGCAGCTTAAGGGGGCTCACCGGGGAGCTGTTTTTT	CASSLRGLTGELFF
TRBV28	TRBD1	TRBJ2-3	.	TGTGCCAGCAGTTTTTTGGGACAGGGAACCACAGATACGCAGTATTTT	CASSFLGQGTTDTQYF
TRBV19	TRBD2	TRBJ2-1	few	TGTGCCAGTAGTATCCTAGCGGGGGGAAACAATGAGCAGTTCTTC	CASSILAGGNNEQFF
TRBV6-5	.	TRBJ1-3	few	TGTGCCAGCAGTTACACCTCCGGGACAATGGAAAACACCATATATTTT	CASSYTSGTMENTIYF
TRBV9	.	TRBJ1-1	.	TGTGCCAGCAGCCCCTATCTGGGCGCGACTGAAGCTTTCTTT	CASSPYLGATEAFF